This record covers a single T cell receptor (beta chain). The data were obtained in a study of blood T cell repertoires in COVID-19. Background on the study: The United States, Italy and Spain provided the acute and convalescent COVID-19 samples. T cells, B-cell-depleted T cells, or PBMCs supplied cDNA or gDNA.

CDR3 length equals 13 residues. Deletions cut 3 bases from V and 1 base from J, with 6 bases between. Germline lookup yields CDR1 LNHDA and CDR2 SQIVND (reference sequence). Method: immunoSEQ multiplex PCR; TCRdb's copy keeps in-frame clones and lacks some. Of 85,000 to 95,000 clones listed, 60% to 85% are singletons. The source is a man in his 70s with acute or convalescent COVID-19. This rearrangement joins TRBV19 to TRBJ1-1, with D uncertain. Specimen: peripheral blood. The CDR3 is CASSMTGNTEAFF. The CDR3 DNA sequence: TGTGCCAGTAGTATGACGGGGAACACTGAAGCTTTCTTT.